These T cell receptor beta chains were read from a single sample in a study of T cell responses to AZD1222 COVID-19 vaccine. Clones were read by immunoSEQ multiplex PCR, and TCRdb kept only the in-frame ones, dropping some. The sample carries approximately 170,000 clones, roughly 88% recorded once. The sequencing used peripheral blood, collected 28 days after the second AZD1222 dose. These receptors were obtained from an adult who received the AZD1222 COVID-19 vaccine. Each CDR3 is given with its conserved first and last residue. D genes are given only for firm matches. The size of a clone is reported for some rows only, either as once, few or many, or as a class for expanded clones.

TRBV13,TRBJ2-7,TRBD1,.,TGTGCCAGCAGAGGGACAGGGTTAAGCGGCGAGCAGTACTTC,CASRGTGLSGEQYF
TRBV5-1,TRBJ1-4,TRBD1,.,TGCGCCAGCAGCTCCGGGACAGGGGGCGGGAATGAAAAACTGTTTTTT,CASSSGTGGGNEKLFF
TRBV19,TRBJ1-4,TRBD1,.,TGTGCCTCGGGACAGGGAAGGGGAAAACTGTTTTTT,CASGQGRGKLFF
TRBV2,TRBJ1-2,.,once,TGTGCCAGCAGTGAAGTGGCAGGGGTGTATGGCTACACCTTC,CASSEVAGVYGYTF
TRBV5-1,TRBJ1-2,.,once,TGCGCCAGCAGCTTGGTAGGCGCTAACTATGGCTACACCTTC,CASSLVGANYGYTF
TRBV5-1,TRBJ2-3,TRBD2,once,TGCGCCAGCAGCTCGGGACTAGCGGGGGCAGATACGCAGTATTTT,CASSSGLAGADTQYF
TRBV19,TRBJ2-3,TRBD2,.,TGTGCCAGTAGCTACCTTAGCGGGGGCACAGATACGCAGTATTTT,CASSYLSGGTDTQYF
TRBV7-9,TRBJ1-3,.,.,TGTGCCAGCAGCTTAGCAGACTCTGGAAACACCATATATTTT,CASSLADSGNTIYF
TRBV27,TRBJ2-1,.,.,TGTGCCAGCAGTCCAGGATGGGTGTCAAGGTCCTACAATGAGCAGTTCTTC,CASSPGWVSRSYNEQFF
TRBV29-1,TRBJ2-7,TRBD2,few,TGCAGCGTTGATAGCCTTGTGGGGGGGGACCACGAGCAGTACTTC,CSVDSLVGGDHEQYF
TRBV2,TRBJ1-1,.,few,TGTGCCAGCGACATTACAGGGCTGAACACTGAAGCTTTCTTT,CASDITGLNTEAFF
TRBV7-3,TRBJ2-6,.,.,TGTGCCAGCAGCTGGGCGGGACAACCGTCTGGGGCCAACGTCCTGACTTTC,CASSWAGQPSGANVLTF
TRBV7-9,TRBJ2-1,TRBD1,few,TGTGCCAGCAGCTACAGGGGTCCGGCGAATGAGCAGTTCTTC,CASSYRGPANEQFF
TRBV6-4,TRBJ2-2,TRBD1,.,TGTGCCAGCGGCCGGGACAGAGACACCGGGGAGCTGTTTTTT,CASGRDRDTGELFF
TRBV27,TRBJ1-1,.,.,TGTGCCAGCAGTTCTGACCTGGAGAACACTGAAGCTTTCTTT,CASSSDLENTEAFF
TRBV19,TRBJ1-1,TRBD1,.,TGTGCCAGTAGTAAGGAGGACAGGGGAGGGGGTGAAGCTTTCTTT,CASSKEDRGGGEAFF
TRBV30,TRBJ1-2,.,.,TGTGCCTGGGATGCCCGATCTAACTATGGCTACACCTTC,CAWDARSNYGYTF
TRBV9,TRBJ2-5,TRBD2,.,TGTGCCAGCAGCCCTCGACTAGCGGGGCCGCTTATACATAAAGAGACCCAGTACTTC,CASSPRLAGPLIHKETQYF
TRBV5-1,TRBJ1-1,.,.,TGCGCCAGCAGCTGGGGCCCGGACACTGAAGCTTTCTTT,CASSWGPDTEAFF
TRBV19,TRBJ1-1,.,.,TGTGCCAGTAGTATTGGAGGGGCAGTGAACACTGAAGCTTTCTTT,CASSIGGAVNTEAFF
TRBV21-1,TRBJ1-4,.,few,TGTGCCAGCAGCCCTCGCGGGGCAGCTAATGAAAAACTGTTTTTT,CASSPRGAANEKLFF
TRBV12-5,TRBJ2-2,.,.,TGTGCTAGTGGTCGCGGGACACCTAACACCGGGGAGCTGTTTTTT,CASGRGTPNTGELFF
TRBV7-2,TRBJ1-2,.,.,TGTGCCAGCAGCCTGACAGTTAACTATGGCTACACCTTC,CASSLTVNYGYTF
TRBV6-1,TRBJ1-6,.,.,TGTGCCAGCAGTGCGTTGATGGGGGCAGGGGTTTCACCCCTCCACTTT,CASSALMGAGVSPLHF
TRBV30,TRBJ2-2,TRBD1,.,TGTGCCTCGGGAAGGGGGACAGGGGTGTCCACCGGGGAGCTGTTTTTT,CASGRGTGVSTGELFF
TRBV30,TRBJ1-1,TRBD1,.,TGTGCCTGGAGTGTACTAGGGACAGGGATGCCTGAAGCTTTCTTT,CAWSVLGTGMPEAFF
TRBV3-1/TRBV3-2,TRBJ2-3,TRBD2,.,TGTGCCAGCAGCCTGGGACTAGCGGCGGCAGATACGCAGTATTTT,CASSLGLAAADTQYF
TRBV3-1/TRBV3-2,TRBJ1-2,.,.,TGTGCCAGCAGCGAAGTCGGCGTTTTTACCCTTCTGGGCGCCACCACAACCTTCTTC,CASSEVGVFTLLGATTTFF
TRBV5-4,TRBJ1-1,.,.,TGTGCCAGCAGCTTATCTCGGGGAATGAACACTGAAGCTTTCTTT,CASSLSRGMNTEAFF
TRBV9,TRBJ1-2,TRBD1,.,TGTGCCAGCAGCGGACCGACAGGGACACTTAACTATGGCTACACCTTC,CASSGPTGTLNYGYTF
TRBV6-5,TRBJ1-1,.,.,TGTGCCAGCAGGATGGGGGCCGAAGCTTTCTTT,CASRMGAEAFF
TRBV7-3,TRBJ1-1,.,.,TGTGCCAGCAGCCCCACGGCGGCATTGAACACTGAAGCTTTCTTT,CASSPTAALNTEAFF
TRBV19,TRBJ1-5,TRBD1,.,TGTGCCAGTAGTATAAGGGGACAGGGTAGTGATCAGCCCCAGCATTTT,CASSIRGQGSDQPQHF
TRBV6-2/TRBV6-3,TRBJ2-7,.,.,TGTGCCAGCAGTTACTCGGGGGCCCCTCTCTACGAGCAGTACTTC,CASSYSGAPLYEQYF
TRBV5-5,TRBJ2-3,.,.,TGTGCCAGCAGCTTTCTGGGGTCCACAGATACGCAGTATTTT,CASSFLGSTDTQYF
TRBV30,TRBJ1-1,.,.,TGTGCCTGGAGCGATCTCGGGGACCGGGACACTGAAGCTTTCTTT,CAWSDLGDRDTEAFF
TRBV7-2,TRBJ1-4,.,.,TGTGCCAGCAGCTTGGAAGGGTTGGACGGAAAACTGTTTTTT,CASSLEGLDGKLFF
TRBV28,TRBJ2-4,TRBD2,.,TGTGCCAGCAGTTTCCTGACTAGCGGAAACATTCAGTACTTC,CASSFLTSGNIQYF
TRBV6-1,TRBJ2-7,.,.,TGTGCCAGCAGTGAATCGAGGACAGCCGCCTCCTACGAGCAGTACTTC,CASSESRTAASYEQYF
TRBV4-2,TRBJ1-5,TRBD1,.,TGTGCCAGCAGCCAAGAACAGGGGACAAATCAGCCCCAGCATTTT,CASSQEQGTNQPQHF
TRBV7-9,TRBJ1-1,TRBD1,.,TGTGCCAGCAGCTTAGTACAGGGGGTTGGGACTGAAGCTTTCTTT,CASSLVQGVGTEAFF
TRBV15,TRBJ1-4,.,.,TGTGCCACCAGCAGCCGACAGGATGGGGGTGAAAAACTGTTTTTT,CATSSRQDGGEKLFF
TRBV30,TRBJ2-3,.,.,TGTGCCTGGAGTGGGGGGGGCTCGGATACGCAGTATTTT,CAWSGGGSDTQYF
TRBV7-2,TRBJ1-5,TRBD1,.,TGTGCCAGCAGCTGGAACCTAGGGGGCGGTCAGCCCCAGCATTTT,CASSWNLGGGQPQHF
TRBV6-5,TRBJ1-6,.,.,TGTGCCAGCAGCTCTTCACGCGGGGGAAGGTCACCCCTCCACTTT,CASSSSRGGRSPLHF
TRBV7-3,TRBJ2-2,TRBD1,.,TGTGCCAGCAGACAGGGGACGAACACCGGGGAGCTGTTTTTT,CASRQGTNTGELFF
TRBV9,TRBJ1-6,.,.,TGTGCCAGCAGCGGAGGGTATAATTCACCCCTCCACTTT,CASSGGYNSPLHF
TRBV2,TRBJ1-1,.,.,TGTGCCAGCAGAAAGACGGCTACTGAAGCTTTCTTT,CASRKTATEAFF
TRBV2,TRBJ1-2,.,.,TGTGCCAGCAACCCGGACAGCCCCTATGGCTACACCTTC,CASNPDSPYGYTF
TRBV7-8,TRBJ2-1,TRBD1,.,TGTGCCAGCAGCTTAGAAAGGACAGGGAGAAATGAGCAGTTCTTC,CASSLERTGRNEQFF
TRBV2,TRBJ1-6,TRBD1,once,TGTGCCAGCAGCCTACAGGGGGTGGATTCACCCCTCCACTTT,CASSLQGVDSPLHF
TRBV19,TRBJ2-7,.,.,TGTGCCAGTAGTATAGATTCCGGGATCCGGGTCGGCTCCTACGAGCAGTACTTC,CASSIDSGIRVGSYEQYF
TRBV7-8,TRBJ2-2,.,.,TGTGCCAGCAGCTCTCTTTTCAACACCGGGGAGCTGTTTTTT,CASSSLFNTGELFF
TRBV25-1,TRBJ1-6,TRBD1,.,TGTGCCAGCACCCTAACAGGGGCGGATTCACCCCTCCACTTT,CASTLTGADSPLHF
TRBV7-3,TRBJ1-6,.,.,TGTGCCAGCAGCTCTCCGGGGACGCACTCCTATAATTCACCCCTCCACTTT,CASSSPGTHSYNSPLHF
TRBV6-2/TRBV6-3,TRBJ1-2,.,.,TGTGCCAGCAGTGAGCTGATATATGGCTACACCTTC,CASSELIYGYTF
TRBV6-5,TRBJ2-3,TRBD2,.,TGTGCCAGCAGCTCCACTAGCGGAGACACAGATACGCAGTATTTT,CASSSTSGDTDTQYF
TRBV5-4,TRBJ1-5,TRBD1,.,TGTGCCAGCAGCACGACAGGGAGTAATCAGCCCCAGCATTTT,CASSTTGSNQPQHF
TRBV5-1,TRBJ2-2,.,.,TGCGCCAGCAGCGCACGCAGGGAATATCGAGACACCGGGGAGCTGTTTTTT,CASSARREYRDTGELFF